The present T cell receptor (beta chain) was sequenced within a study of T cells in narcolepsy. About the study: Donors had narcolepsy type 1 or type 2, or were healthy controls.

The assay was immunoSEQ multiplex PCR, and TCRdb's table has in-frame clones only and misses some. Here the sample spans approximately 23,000 clones, 65% to 90% being singletons. Study-wide findings and caveats: Blood of same and different patients, but not healthy controls, reportedly held recurring autoreactive clonotypes. HCRT-specific and TRIB2-specific autoreactive clonotypes appeared among same-patient CSF and blood CD4+ clonotypes. Some memory CD4+ repertoires had no autoreactive clone sequences.

The V end lost 2 bases, the J end lost 4 bases, and 9 bases lay between the germline ends. Germline V gives CDR1 MRHNA, CDR2 SNTAGT. The CDR3 spans 14 residues. As for this clone: Its antigen is currently unknown.

V gene TRBV6-4 combines with J gene TRBJ1-3; D gene uncertain. The sequence was collected from a human donor in good health. Material: memory (CD45RA-) CD4+ T cells from blood. CDR3 amino acids: CASSDKTVGNTIYF. In DNA, the CDR3 is TGTGCCAGCAGTGACAAAACAGTCGGAAACACCATATATTTT.